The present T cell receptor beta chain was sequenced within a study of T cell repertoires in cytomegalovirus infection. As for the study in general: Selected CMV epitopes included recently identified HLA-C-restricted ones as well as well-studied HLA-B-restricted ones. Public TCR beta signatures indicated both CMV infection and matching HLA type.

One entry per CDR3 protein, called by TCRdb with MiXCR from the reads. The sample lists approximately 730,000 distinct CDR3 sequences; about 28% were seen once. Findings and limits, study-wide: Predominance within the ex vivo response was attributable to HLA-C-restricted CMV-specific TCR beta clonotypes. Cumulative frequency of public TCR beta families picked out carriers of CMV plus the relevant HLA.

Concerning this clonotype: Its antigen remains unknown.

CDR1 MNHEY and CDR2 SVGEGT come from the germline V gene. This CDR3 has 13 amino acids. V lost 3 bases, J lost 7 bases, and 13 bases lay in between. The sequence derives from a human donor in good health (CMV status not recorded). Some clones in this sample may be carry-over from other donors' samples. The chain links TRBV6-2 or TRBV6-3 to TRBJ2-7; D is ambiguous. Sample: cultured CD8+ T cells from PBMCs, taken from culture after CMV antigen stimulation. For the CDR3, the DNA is TGTGCCAGCAGTTATTCTAGGTCTCGGGAGCAGTACGTC. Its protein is CASSYSRSREQYV.